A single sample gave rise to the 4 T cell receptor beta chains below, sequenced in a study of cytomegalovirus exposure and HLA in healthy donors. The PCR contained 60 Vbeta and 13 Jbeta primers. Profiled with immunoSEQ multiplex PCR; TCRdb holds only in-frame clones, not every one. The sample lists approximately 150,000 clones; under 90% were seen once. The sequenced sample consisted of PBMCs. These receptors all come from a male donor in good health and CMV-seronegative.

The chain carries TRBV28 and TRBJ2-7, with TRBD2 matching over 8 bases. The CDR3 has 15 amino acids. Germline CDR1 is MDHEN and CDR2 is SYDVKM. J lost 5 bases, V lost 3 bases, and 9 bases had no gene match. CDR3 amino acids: CASSFGGRMSHEQYF. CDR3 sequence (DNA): TGTGCCAGCAGTTTTGGCGGGAGGATGTCTCACGAGCAGTACTTC.

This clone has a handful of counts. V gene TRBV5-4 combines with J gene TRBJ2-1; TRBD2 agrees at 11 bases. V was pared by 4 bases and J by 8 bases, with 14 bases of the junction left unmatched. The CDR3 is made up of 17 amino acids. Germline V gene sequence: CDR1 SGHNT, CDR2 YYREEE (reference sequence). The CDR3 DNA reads TGTGCCAGCAGCGAGACCTTAGCGGGAGGGGGTCGGGATGAGCAGTTCTTC. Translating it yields CASSETLAGGGRDEQFF.

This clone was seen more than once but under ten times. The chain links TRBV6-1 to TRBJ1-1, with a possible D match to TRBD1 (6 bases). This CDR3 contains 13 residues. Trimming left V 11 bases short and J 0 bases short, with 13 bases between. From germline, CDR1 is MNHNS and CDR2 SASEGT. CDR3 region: CAGVGQLNTEAFF. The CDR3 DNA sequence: TGTGCCGGCGTGGGACAACTGAACACTGAAGCTTTCTTT.

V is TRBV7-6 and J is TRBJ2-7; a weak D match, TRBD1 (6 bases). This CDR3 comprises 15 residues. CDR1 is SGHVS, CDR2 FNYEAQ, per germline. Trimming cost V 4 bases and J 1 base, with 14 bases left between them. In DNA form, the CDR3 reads TGTGCCAGCAGCTCCCGGCAGGGGACATCCTACGAGCAGTACTTC. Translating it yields CASSSRQGTSYEQYF.